The 6 T cell receptor beta chains below were found in one sample sequenced in a study of technical replicates of blood from a handful of donors. Measured with immunoSEQ multiplex PCR; TCRdb has only the in-frame clones, and not every one. The sample yields 55,000 to 75,000 clones, more than 85% seen once. Material for sequencing was PBMCs. The receptors were sampled from a human donor in good health. Some clones in this sample may be carry-over from other donors' samples.

This sequence joins TRBV7-2 and TRBJ1-1, with 8 nucleotides matching TRBD1. Germline CDR1 and CDR2: SGHTA and FQGNSA. J was trimmed by 0 bases and V by 3 bases; bases with no gene match: 9. The CDR3 has 17 residues. CDR3 sequence reads: CASSFTAGQAVNTEAFF. DNA for the CDR3: TGTGCCAGCAGCTTTACCGCGGGACAGGCGGTGAACACTGAAGCTTTCTTT. Full variable domain (remainder filled in from reference TRBV7-2 and TRBJ1-1): GAGVSQSPSNKVTEKGKDVELRCDPISGHTALYWYRQSLGQGLEFLIYFQGNSAPDKSGLPSDRFSAERTGGSVSTLTIQRTQQEDSAVYLCASSFTAGQAVNTEAFFGQGTRLTVV.

In its sample, this clone was seen once. The gene calls are TRBV14 and TRBJ2-2; TRBD2 is a possible D gene (7 bases). The CDR3 runs to 16 residues. The V and J ends lost 6 bases and 4 bases respectively, with 18 bases between them. The germline V gene has CDR1 SGHDN and CDR2 FVKESK. CDR3 coding DNA: TGTGCCAGCAGGCACGGGGGGCCCCGCCCCACCGGGGAGCTGTTTTTT. This gives the protein CASRHGGPRPTGELFF.

This chain links TRBV6-1 with TRBJ2-7, with 7 nucleotides matching TRBD1. The V gene's germline CDR1 is MNHNS and CDR2 SASEGT. This CDR3 region has 14 residues. Germline trimming cut 3 bases from V and 7 bases from J; bases unmatched to any gene: 9. The CDR3 reads CASSDQQGIGEQYF. The DNA for the CDR3 is TGTGCCAGCAGTGACCAACAGGGGATAGGGGAGCAGTACTTC.

The genes are TRBV28 and TRBJ1-6, with 7 nucleotides matching TRBD1. Trimming took 3 bases from V and 5 from J; bases not matched to a gene: 1. The germline V gene has CDR1 MDHEN and CDR2 SYDVKM. The CDR3 totals 14 residues. CDR3 loop: CASSLTGNNSPLHF. The CDR3 DNA reads TGTGCCAGCAGTTTGACAGGGAATAATTCACCCCTCCACTTT.

V and J are TRBV6-1 and TRBJ2-2; TRBD1 is a possible D gene (6 bases). This CDR3 is built from 11 residues. Germline V gene sequence: CDR1 MNHNS, CDR2 SASEGT. Trimming pared 9 bases from V and 7 bases from J, leaving 9 bases between. The CDR3 DNA reads as TGTGCCAGTTCAGGGGTCGGGGAGCTGTTTTTT. This encodes CASSGVGELFF.

The V and J genes are TRBV5-1 and TRBJ2-1; the match to TRBD2 covers 13 bases. CDR1 is SGHRS and CDR2 is YFSETQ in the germline V gene. Unmatched junction bases numbered 5, after V lost 5 bases and J lost 0 bases. The CDR3 has 17 amino acids. Written as DNA, the CDR3 is TGCGCCAGCAGATTGACTAGCGGGGGGACCTCCTACAATGAGCAGTTCTTC. This encodes CASRLTSGGTSYNEQFF.